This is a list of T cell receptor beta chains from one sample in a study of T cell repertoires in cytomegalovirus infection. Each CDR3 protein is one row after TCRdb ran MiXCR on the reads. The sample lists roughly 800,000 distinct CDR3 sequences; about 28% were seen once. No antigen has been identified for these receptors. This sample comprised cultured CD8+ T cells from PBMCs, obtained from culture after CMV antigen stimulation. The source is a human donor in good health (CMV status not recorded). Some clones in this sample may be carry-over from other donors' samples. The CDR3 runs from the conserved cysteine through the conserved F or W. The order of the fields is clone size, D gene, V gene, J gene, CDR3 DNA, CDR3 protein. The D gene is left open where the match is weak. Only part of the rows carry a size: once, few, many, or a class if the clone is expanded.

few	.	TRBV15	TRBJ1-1	TGTGCCACCAGCAGAGATCTCGGGTTTGGCCCGAAAGAAGCTTTCTTT	CATSRDLGFGPKEAFF
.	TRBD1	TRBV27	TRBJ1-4	TGTGCCAGCAGCAGGGCTCGACAGGGGGCCGGTGAACTGTTTTTT	CASSRARQGAGELFF
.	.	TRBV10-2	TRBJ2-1	TGCGCCAGCGGCCCCCGGGAGCAGTTCTTC	CASGPREQFF
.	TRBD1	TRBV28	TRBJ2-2	TGTGCCAGCAGTTTTGCAGGGGGCGGCACCGGGGAGCTGTTTTTT	CASSFAGGGTGELFF
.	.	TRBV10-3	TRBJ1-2	TGTGCCATCAGTGGTGGAAACAGGTCTTATGGCTACACCTTC	CAISGGNRSYGYTF
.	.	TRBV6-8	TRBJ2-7	TGTGCCAGCAGTCCTGAGAGGGGCTCCTACGAGCAGTACTTC	CASSPERGSYEQYF
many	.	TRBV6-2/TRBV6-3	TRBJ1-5	TGTGCCAGCAGTCTCCGGGACATCAATCAGCCCCAGCATTTT	CASSLRDINQPQHF
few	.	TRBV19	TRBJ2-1	TGTGCCATCGGTCCTCCTATTGAGCAGTTCTTC	CAIGPPIEQFF
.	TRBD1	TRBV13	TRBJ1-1	TGTGCCAGCAGCACCCGGGACAGGGCTCCCGGAAAGAACACTGAAGCTTTCTTT	CASSTRDRAPGKNTEAFF
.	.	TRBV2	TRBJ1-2	TGTGCCAGCAGTGATACAGGACCTAGTAGTGGCTACACCTTC	CASSDTGPSSGYTF
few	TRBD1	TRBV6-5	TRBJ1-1	TGTGCCAGCAGTTACTGGATTACTACAGGGGGGAGTACTGAAGCTTTCTTT	CASSYWITTGGSTEAFF
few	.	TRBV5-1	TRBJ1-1	TGCGCCAGCAGCCCCGGTGGGTTTGAGGACACTGAAGCTTTCTTT	CASSPGGFEDTEAFF
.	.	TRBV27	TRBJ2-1	TGTGCCAGCACGAGCATCCCTCCCCAACCTGATGAGCAGTTCTTC	CASTSIPPQPDEQFF
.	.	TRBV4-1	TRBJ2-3	TGCGCCAGCAGCCAAGTTAGCTATAGCACAGATACGCAGTATTTT	CASSQVSYSTDTQYF
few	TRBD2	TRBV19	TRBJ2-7	TGTGCCAGTAGTACCCGGGGGGGAGACTACGAGCAGTACTTC	CASSTRGGDYEQYF
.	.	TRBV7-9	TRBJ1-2	TGTGCCAGCAGCTTAGTAGGACAGTATGAAGGCTACACCTTC	CASSLVGQYEGYTF
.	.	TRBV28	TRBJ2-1	TGTGCCAGCAGTTCCCACGATTACAGGTCCACCATTAACAATGAGCAGTTCTTC	CASSSHDYRSTINNEQFF
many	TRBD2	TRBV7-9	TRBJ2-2	TGTGCCAGCAGCCCCCGGGCGGGGGAAACTCCATTTCTATGGACCGGGGAGCTGTTTTTT	CASSPRAGETPFLWTGELFF
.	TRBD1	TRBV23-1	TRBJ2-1	TGCGCCACAACCGGGACAGCCTACAATGAGCAGTTCTTC	CATTGTAYNEQFF
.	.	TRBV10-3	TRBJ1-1	TGTGCCATCAGTGAGGGTACGTGGGACACTGAAGCTTTCTTT	CAISEGTWDTEAFF
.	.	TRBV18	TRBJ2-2	TGTGCCAGCTCACTTATCTACAGGGCGGAGAACACCGGGGAGCTGTTTTTT	CASSLIYRAENTGELFF
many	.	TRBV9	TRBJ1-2	TGTGCCAGCAGCGTAGGGCGCCAGGTCTATGGCTACACCTTC	CASSVGRQVYGYTF
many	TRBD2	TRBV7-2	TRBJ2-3	TGTGCCAGCAAGACGACGGGAGCGGGGGGCCATACGCAGTATTTT	CASKTTGAGGHTQYF
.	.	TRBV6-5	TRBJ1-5	TGTGCCAGCAGTTACTCGAGCCTGGGGCCGGATCAGCCCCAGCATTTT	CASSYSSLGPDQPQHF
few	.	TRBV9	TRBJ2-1	TGTGCCAGCAGCGCCTCCCCCGGGACTCGAAAGTACAATGAGCAGTTCTTC	CASSASPGTRKYNEQFF
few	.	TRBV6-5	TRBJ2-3	TGTGCCAGCAGTTACTCGGGGGGGCACACAGATACGCAGTATTTT	CASSYSGGHTDTQYF
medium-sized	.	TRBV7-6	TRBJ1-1	TGTGCCAGCAGCTTAGTACGGCTATCTTATTACAGTGAAGCTTTCTTT	CASSLVRLSYYSEAFF
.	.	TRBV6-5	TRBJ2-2	TGTGCCAGCAGCATGTTAGATACCGGGGAGCTGTTTTTT	CASSMLDTGELFF
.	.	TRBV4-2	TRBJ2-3	TGTGCCAGCAGCCAAGCCTCTCTTAGCGTATCTAGCACAGATACGCAGTATTTT	CASSQASLSVSSTDTQYF
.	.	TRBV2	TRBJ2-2	TGTGCCAGCAGAACGCGATCGCCTGATATTAACACCGGGGAGCTGTTTTTT	CASRTRSPDINTGELFF
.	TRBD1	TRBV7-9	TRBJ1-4	TGTGCCAGCAGCTTATCCGGGACAGCTGGAGGGGAAAAACTGTTTTTT	CASSLSGTAGGEKLFF
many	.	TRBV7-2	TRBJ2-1	TGTGCCAGCAGCGGCGCCCGGACCGGGACGGACCACAATGAGCAGTTCTTC	CASSGARTGTDHNEQFF
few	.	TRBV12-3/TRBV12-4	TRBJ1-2	TGTGCCAGCAGTTTAGCTCCGAGGGGACACTATGGCTACACCTTC	CASSLAPRGHYGYTF
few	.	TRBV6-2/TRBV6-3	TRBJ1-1	TGTGCCAGCACCATCGGACTACAGGTGGGCACTGAAGCTTTCTTT	CASTIGLQVGTEAFF
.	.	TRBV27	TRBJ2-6	TGTGCCAGCAGTCAAGGGGTGGACGTCCTGACTTTC	CASSQGVDVLTF
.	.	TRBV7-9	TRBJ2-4	TGTGCCAGCAGCCCGGGACTGGACTTC	CASSPGLDF
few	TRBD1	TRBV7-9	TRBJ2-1	TGTGCCAGCAGCTTAGTAGGGGGCAGGGGACCTTCCTACAATGAGCAGTTCTTC	CASSLVGGRGPSYNEQFF
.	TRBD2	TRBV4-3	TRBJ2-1	TGCGCCAGCAGCCAAGACGTCGGGACTAGCGACCATGAGCAGTTCTTC	CASSQDVGTSDHEQFF
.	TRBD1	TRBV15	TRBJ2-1	TGTGCCACCAGCAGGACCGGGACAGGGTTAATAAATGAGCAGTTCTTC	CATSRTGTGLINEQFF
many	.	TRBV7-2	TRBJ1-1	TGTGCCAGCAGCTTCGCGAGGAAGGCTGAAGCTTTCTTT	CASSFARKAEAFF
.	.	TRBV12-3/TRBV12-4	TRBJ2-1	TGTGCCAGCGACCGACGAGGTGAGCAGTTCTTC	CASDRRGEQFF
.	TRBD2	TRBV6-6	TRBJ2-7	TGTGCCAGCAGTTATTCCGGACTAGCGATCACCTACGAGCAGTACTTC	CASSYSGLAITYEQYF
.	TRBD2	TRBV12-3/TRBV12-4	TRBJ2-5	TGTGCCAGCGGGACTAGCGGGTACCAAGAGACCCAGTACTTC	CASGTSGYQETQYF
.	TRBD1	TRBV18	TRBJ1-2	TGTGCCAGCTCACCACCGACAGGGATCCTCTATGGCTACACCTTC	CASSPPTGILYGYTF
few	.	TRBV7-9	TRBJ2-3	TGTGCCAGCAAGCCGGGTGGTGCAGATACGCAGTATTTT	CASKPGGADTQYF
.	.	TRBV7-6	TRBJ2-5	TGTGCCAGCAGCTTATTTAAAGAGACCCAGTACTTC	CASSLFKETQYF
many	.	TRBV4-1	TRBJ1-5	TGCGCCACAAGTTTGGGATTTAATCAGCCCCAGCATTTT	CATSLGFNQPQHF
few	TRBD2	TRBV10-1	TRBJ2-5	TGCGCCAGCAGTGATTCTGCTAGCGGGGGGCCGGAGACCCAGTACTTC	CASSDSASGGPETQYF
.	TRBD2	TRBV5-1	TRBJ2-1	TGCGCCAGCAGCCCTGAGGCTAGCGGGGGTTTTGGTGAGCAGTTCTTC	CASSPEASGGFGEQFF
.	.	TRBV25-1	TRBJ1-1	TGTGCCAGCAGTGAAAGAACTTTTGGGGCAGGCGAGATGAACACTGAAGCTTTCTTT	CASSERTFGAGEMNTEAFF
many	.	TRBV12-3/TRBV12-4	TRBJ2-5	TGTGCCAGCAGTTTGAGGCCAGTCAGGCAAGAGACCCAGTACTTC	CASSLRPVRQETQYF
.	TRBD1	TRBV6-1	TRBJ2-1	TGTGCCAGCTACTTGGACAGGGGGCTTGAGGGTGAGCAGTTCTTC	CASYLDRGLEGEQFF
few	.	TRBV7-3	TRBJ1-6	TGTGCCAGCAGCCCAAGGGACGGGAAAAGCTCCTATAATTCACCCCTCCACTTT	CASSPRDGKSSYNSPLHF
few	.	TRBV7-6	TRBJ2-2	TGTGCTAGCAGCTCCAGGGGAAGGGCCGGGGAGCTGTTTTTT	CASSSRGRAGELFF
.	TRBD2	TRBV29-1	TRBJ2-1	TGCAGCGTTCCCCCTAGCGGGGGGATTGGGAATGAGCAGTTCTTC	CSVPPSGGIGNEQFF
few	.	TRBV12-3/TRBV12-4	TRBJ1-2	TGTGCCAGCAGTTTCCCGCAGGGGGGCTACACCTTC	CASSFPQGGYTF
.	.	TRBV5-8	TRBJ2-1	TGTGCCAGCAGCTCGGAGATTGGGGCTGAGCAGTTCTTC	CASSSEIGAEQFF
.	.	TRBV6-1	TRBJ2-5	TGTGCCAGCATTTGGCGGGGAGAAGAGACCCAGTACTTC	CASIWRGEETQYF
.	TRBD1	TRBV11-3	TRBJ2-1	TGTGCCAGCAGCTTCGGGACAGGGGTAGACAATGAGCAGTTCTTC	CASSFGTGVDNEQFF
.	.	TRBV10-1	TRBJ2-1	TGCGCCAGCAGTGAGCTGGGGGGCGGCCATGAGCAGTTCTTC	CASSELGGGHEQFF